This T cell receptor beta chain was recovered during a study of T cell repertoires in cytomegalovirus infection. As for the study in general: Newly reported HLA-C-restricted and thoroughly characterized HLA-B-restricted CMV epitopes were employed. Both a matching HLA type and CMV infection were indicated by public TCR beta signatures.

This clonotype appeared a few times. The target antigen is unknown. TCRdb independently ran MiXCR on the reads; one entry per CDR3 protein. The sample consists of 60,000 to 80,000 distinct CDR3 sequences, just over 20% of them appearing once. Broader study findings: The ex vivo response was dominated by HLA-C-restricted CMV-specific TCR beta clonotypes. Pooled public TCR beta family frequency picked out CMV carriers with the relevant HLA.

This sequence originates from a human donor in good health (CMV status not recorded). Some clones in this sample may be carry-over from other donors' samples. Sequencing was performed on CD8+ T cells from cultured PBMCs, taken from culture after CMV antigen stimulation.

This CDR3 reads CASSQRVNEKLFF. DNA for the CDR3: TGTGCCAGCAGCCAAAGGGTTAATGAAAAACTGTTTTTT. The chain has TRBV14 and TRBJ1-4; no clear D. Germline CDR1 is SGHDN and CDR2 is FVKESK. Deletions cut 2 bases from V and 4 bases from J, with 5 bases between. This CDR3 spans 13 amino acids.